This record looks at one T cell receptor (beta chain) sequence and its context. Its antigen is unknown. This entry comes from a study of cytomegalovirus exposure and HLA in healthy donors. Study at large: Among 150 million to 200 million T cells, an earlier analysis found around 100 million unique TCR beta sequences. Overall study findings and caveats: The availability of immune exposure information extended only to CMV serostatus. Cytomegalovirus-associated status was assigned to 164 TCR beta chains.

The study ran its PCR with 60 Vbeta and 13 Jbeta primers. Clones were sequenced by immunoSEQ multiplex PCR, and TCRdb holds only the in-frame ones, with some missing. In the table there are about 100,000 clones, roughly 82% of which are singletons. The sample taken for sequencing was PBMCs. This TCR derives from a young woman in good health and CMV-seronegative.

CDR3 in DNA: TGTGCCAGCAGCTCCGGGACAGGGGCAGATACGCAGTATTTT. Residues: CASSSGTGADTQYF. This rearrangement joins TRBV7-9 to TRBJ2-3, with 10 nucleotides matching TRBD1. The CDR3 runs 14 residues. Losses at the gene ends were 4 bases for V and 4 bases for J; bases not matched to a gene: 2. Germline V gene sequence: CDR1 SEHNR, CDR2 FQNEAQ (reference sequence).